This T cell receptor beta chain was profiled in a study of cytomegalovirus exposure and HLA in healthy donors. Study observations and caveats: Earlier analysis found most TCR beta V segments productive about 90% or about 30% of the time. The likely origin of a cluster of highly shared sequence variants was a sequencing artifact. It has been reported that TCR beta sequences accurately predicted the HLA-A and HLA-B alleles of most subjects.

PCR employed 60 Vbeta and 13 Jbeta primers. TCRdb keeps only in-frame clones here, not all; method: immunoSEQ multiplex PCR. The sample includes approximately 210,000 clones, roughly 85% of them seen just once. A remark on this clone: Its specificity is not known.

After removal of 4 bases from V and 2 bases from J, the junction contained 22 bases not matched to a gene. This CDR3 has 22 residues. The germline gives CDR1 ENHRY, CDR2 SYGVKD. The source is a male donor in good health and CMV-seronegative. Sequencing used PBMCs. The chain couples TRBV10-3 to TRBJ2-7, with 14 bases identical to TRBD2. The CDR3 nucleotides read TGTGCCATCAGTGCCCTGGCGGGGGGCCGGGGACTAGCGGGAGTTGGGACCTACGAGCAGTACTTC. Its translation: CAISALAGGRGLAGVGTYEQYF.